This T cell receptor beta chain was identified during a study of beta chain features in type 1 diabetes. Regarding the study as a whole: Researchers report that Type 1 diabetes patients had moderately but significantly shorter TCRB CDR3s across all four CD4+ subsets.

Germline V gives CDR1 LNHNV, CDR2 YYDKDF (reference sequence). The CDR3 runs to 13 residues. Trimming took off 0 bases at V and 9 bases at J, with 9 bases between the two ends. This clone appeared many times. Its antigen remains unknown. The entirety of the isolated RNA underwent reverse transcription, so expressed TCRB transcripts were sequenced. The data were produced by immunoSEQ multiplex PCR, yet TCRdb's version contains in-frame clones alone and is incomplete. The data show over 200,000 clones, roughly 10% seen once. The source material was naive CD4+ T cells from blood. This sequence originates from a man aged 25 to 40 with type 1 diabetes. The chain uses TRBV15 and TRBJ2-1; D uncertain. CDR3 residues: CATSRDGDGEQFF. The CDR3 nucleotides read TGTGCCACCAGCAGAGATGGAGATGGTGAGCAGTTCTTC.